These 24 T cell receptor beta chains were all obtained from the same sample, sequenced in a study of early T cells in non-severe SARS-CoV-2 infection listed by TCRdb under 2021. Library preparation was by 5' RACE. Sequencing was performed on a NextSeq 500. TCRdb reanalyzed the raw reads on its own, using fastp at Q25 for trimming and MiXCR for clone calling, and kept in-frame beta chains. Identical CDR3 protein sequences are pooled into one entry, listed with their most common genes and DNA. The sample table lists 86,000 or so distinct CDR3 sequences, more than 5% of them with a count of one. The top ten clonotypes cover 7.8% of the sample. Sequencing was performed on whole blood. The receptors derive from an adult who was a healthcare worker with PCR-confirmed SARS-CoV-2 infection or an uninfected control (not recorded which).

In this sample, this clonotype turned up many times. The CDR3 DNA follows: TGTGCCAGCAGTGAACTCGCACAGGGGGCCGGGGAGCTGTTTTTT. Protein: CASSELAQGAGELFF. This rearrangement joins TRBV25-1 to TRBJ2-2; 8 bases are a match to TRBD1. The CDR3 has 15 amino acids. V was pared by 2 bases and J by 6 bases, with 5 bases of the junction left unmatched. Germline values: CDR1 MGHDK, CDR2 SYGVNS.

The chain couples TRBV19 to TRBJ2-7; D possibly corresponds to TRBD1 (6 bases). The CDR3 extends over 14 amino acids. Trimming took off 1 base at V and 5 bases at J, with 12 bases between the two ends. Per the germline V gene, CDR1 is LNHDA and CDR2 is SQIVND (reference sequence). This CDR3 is CASSIVHGGDEQYF. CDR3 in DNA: TGTGCCAGTAGTATAGTCCATGGGGGCGACGAGCAGTACTTC.

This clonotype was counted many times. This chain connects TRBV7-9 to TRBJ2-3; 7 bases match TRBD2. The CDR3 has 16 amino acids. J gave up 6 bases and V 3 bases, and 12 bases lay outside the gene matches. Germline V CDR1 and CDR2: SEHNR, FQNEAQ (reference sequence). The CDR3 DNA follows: TGTGCCAGCAGCTTCGCCGGGACTAATCCTTGGGATACGCAGTATTTT. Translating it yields CASSFAGTNPWDTQYF.

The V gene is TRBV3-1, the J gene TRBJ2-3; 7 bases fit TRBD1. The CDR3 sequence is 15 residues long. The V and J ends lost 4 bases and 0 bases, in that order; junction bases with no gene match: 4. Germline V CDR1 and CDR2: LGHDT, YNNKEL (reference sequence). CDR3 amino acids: CASSRRQGSTDTQYF. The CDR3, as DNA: TGTGCCAGCAGCCGCAGACAGGGTAGCACAGATACGCAGTATTTT.

CDR3: CASSLPPTGEQFF. The CDR3 nucleotides read TGTGCCAGCTCACTCCCCCCGACCGGGGAGCAGTTCTTC. V is TRBV18 and J is TRBJ2-1; D ambiguous. This CDR3 is 13 amino acids long. The ends were cut back, 4 bases at V and 10 bases at J, with 14 bases in the middle. CDR1 is KGHSH and CDR2 is LQKENI in the germline V gene.

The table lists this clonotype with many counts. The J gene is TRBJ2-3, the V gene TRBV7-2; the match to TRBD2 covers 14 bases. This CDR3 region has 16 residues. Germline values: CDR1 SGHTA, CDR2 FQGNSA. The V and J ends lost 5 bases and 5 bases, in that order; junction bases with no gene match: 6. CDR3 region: CASSPGTSGRVDTQYF. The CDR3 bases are TGTGCCAGCAGCCCGGGGACTAGCGGGAGAGTAGATACGCAGTATTTT.

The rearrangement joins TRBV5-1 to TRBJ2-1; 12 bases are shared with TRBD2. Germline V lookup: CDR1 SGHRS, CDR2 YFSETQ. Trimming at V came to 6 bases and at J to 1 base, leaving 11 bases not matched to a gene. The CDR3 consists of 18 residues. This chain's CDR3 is CASTSAELAGGSYNEQFF. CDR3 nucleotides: TGCGCCAGCACCTCCGCTGAACTAGCGGGAGGATCCTACAATGAGCAGTTCTTC.

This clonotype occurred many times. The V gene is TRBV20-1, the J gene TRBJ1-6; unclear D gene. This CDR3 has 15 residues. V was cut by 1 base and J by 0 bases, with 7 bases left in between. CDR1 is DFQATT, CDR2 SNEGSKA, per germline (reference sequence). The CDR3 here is CSARVGGSYNSPLHF. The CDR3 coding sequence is TGCAGTGCTAGAGTGGGCGGCTCCTATAATTCACCCCTCCACTTT.

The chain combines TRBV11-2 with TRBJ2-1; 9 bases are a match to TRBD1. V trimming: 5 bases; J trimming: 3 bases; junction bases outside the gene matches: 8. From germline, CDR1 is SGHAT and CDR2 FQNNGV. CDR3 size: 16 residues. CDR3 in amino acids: CASSIPQGANYNEQFF. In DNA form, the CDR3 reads TGTGCCAGCAGCATCCCACAGGGGGCGAACTACAATGAGCAGTTCTTC. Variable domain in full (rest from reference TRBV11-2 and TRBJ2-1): EAGVAQSPRYKIIEKRQSVAFWCNPISGHATLYWYQQILGQGPKLLIQFQNNGVVDDSQLPKDRFSAERLKGVDSTLKIQPAKLEDSAVYLCASSIPQGANYNEQFFGPGTRLTVL.

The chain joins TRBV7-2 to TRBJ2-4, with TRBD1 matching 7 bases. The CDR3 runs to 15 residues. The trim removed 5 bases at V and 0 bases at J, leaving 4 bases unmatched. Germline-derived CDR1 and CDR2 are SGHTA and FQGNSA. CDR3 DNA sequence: TGTGCCAGCAGCACAAGACAGGGAGCCAAAAACATTCAGTACTTC. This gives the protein CASSTRQGAKNIQYF.

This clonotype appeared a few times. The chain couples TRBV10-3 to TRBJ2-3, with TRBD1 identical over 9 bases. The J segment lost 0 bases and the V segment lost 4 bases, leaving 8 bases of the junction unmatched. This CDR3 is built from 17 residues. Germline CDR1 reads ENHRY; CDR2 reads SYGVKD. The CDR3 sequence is CAISGAPGQGSTDTQYF. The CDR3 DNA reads TGTGCCATCAGTGGCGCCCCGGGACAGGGTAGCACAGATACGCAGTATTTT.

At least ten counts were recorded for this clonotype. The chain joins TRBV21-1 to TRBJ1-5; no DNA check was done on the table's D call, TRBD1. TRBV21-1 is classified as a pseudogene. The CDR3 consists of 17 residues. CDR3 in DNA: TGTGCCAGCAGCAAAGAAACAGGGAAGCATAGCAATCAGCCCCAGCATTTT. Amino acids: CASSKETGKHSNQPQHF.

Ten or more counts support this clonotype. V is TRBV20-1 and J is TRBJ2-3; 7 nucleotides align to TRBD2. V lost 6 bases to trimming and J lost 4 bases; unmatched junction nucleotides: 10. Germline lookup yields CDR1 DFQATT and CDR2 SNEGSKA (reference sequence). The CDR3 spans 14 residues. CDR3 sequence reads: CSAYRGEEPDTQYF. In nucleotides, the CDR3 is TGCAGTGCGTATCGGGGGGAGGAGCCAGATACGCAGTATTTT.

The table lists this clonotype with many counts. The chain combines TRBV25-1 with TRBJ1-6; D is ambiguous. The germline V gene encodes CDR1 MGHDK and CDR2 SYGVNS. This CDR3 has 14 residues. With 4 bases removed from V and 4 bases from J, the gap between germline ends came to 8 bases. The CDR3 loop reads CASSAGKYNSPLHF. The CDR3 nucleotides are TGTGCCAGCAGTGCGGGGAAGTATAATTCACCCCTCCACTTT.

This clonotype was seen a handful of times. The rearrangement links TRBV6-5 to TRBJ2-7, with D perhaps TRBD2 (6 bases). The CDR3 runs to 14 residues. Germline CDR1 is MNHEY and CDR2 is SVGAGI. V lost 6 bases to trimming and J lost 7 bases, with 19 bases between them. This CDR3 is CASSLGLLREEQYF. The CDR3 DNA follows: TGTGCCAGCAGCTTGGGACTTCTTCGGGAAGAGCAGTACTTC.

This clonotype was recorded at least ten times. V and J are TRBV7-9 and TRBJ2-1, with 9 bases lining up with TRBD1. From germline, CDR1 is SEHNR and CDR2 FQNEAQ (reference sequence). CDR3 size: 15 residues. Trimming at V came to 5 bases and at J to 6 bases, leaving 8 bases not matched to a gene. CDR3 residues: CASSRGTGIANEQFF. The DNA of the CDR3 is TGTGCCAGCAGCAGAGGGACAGGGATTGCCAATGAGCAGTTCTTC. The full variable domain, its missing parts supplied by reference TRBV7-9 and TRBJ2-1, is DTGVSQNPRHKITKRGQNVTFRCDPISEHNRLYWYRQTLGQGPEFLTYFQNEAQLEKSRLLSDRFSAERPKGSFSTLEIQRTEQGDSAMYLCASSRGTGIANEQFFGPGTRLTVL.

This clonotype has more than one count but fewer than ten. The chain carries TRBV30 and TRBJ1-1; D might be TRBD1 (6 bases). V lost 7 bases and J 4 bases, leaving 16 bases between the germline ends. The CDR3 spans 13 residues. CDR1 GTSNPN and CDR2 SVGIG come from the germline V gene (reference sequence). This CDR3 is CAYARGGGTEAFF. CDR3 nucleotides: TGTGCCTATGCCAGGGGCGGGGGCACTGAAGCTTTCTTT.

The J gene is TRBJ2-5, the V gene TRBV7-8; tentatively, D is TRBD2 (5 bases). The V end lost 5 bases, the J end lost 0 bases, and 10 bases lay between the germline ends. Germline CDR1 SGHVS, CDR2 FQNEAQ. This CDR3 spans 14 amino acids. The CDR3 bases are TGTGCCAGCAGCACTACGGGGAACCAAGAGACCCAGTACTTC. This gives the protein CASSTTGNQETQYF.

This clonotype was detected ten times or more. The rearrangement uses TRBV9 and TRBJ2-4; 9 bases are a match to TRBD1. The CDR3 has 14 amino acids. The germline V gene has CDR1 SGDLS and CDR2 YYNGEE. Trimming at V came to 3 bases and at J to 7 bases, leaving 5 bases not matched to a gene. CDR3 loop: CASSAGTGRNIQYF. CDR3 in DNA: TGTGCCAGCAGCGCGGGGACAGGGCGGAACATTCAGTACTTC.

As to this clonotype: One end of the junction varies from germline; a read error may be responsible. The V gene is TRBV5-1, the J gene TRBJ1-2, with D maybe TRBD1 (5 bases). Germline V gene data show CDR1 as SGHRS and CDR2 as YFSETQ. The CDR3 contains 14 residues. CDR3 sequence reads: CASSLTGTGGGYTF. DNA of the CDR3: TGTGCCAGCAGCTTAACCGGGACTGGGGGAGGCTACACCTTC.

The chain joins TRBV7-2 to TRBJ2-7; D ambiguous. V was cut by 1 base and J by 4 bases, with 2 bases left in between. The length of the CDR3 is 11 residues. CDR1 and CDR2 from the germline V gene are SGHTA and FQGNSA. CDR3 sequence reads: CASSLVYEQYF. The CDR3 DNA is TGTGCCAGCAGCTTAGTGTACGAGCAGTACTTC.

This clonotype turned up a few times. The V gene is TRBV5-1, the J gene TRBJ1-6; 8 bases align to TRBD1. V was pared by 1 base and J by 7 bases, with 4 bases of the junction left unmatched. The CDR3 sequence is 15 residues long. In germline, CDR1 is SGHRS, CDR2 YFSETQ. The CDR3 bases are TGCGCCAGCAGCTTGTCGACAGGGGCAAATTCACCCCTCCACTTT. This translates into CASSLSTGANSPLHF.

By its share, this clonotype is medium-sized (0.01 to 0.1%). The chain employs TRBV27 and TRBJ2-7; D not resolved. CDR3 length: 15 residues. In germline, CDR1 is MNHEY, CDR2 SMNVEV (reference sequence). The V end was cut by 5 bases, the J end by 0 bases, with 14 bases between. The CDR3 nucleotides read TGTGCCAGCAGTACGAAACGCGTGAGCTCCTACGAGCAGTACTTC. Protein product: CASSTKRVSSYEQYF.

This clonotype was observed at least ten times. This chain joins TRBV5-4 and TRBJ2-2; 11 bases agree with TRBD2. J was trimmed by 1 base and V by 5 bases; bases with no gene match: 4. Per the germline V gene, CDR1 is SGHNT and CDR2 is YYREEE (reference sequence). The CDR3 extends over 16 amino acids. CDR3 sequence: CASRSLAGGNTGELFF. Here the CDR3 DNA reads TGTGCCAGCAGGTCCCTAGCGGGAGGGAACACCGGGGAGCTGTTTTTT.